The 18 T cell receptor beta chains given below trace back to one sample, sequenced in a study of human thymus T cells. Corrective heart surgery yielded resections, and these provided the thymus tissue. Only in-frame clones appear in the TCRdb table, and some are missing; sequencing was by immunoSEQ multiplex PCR. The sample lists around 130,000 clones, just under 95% seen once, with around 0.025% in the top ten. The sequencing input was thymus tissue. Every receptor here comes from a boy in the first two years of life with a congenital heart defect but otherwise immunologically healthy.

The CDR3 spells CASSFFYGYTF. The DNA for the CDR3 is TGTGCCAGCAGTTTTTTCTATGGCTACACCTTC. The chain joins TRBV28 to TRBJ1-2; D is undetermined. The CDR3 runs 11 residues. The V gene lost 3 bases and the J gene lost 4 bases, with 3 bases spanning the gap. Germline CDR1 MDHEN, CDR2 SYDVKM.

This chain links TRBV5-1 with TRBJ2-1; D tentatively reads TRBD1 or TRBD2 (6 bases each). The V gene's germline CDR1 is SGHRS and CDR2 YFSETQ. This CDR3 is 13 amino acids long. Trimming shortened V by 6 bases and J by 9 bases, and 16 bases separated the two germline ends. The CDR3 loop reads CASTQEGECEQFF. The CDR3 DNA reads as TGCGCCAGCACCCAGGAGGGGGAGTGTGAGCAGTTCTTC.

This clone was seen once. The rearrangement joins TRBV7-9 to TRBJ1-2; D may be TRBD1 (6 bases). This CDR3 is built from 16 residues. V gave up 3 bases and J gave up 6 bases, with 20 bases separating them. CDR1 and CDR2 (germline): SEHNR, FQNEAQ (reference sequence). CDR3 loop: CASSLNYPGDWNGYTF. CDR3 in DNA: TGTGCCAGCAGCTTGAACTACCCAGGGGATTGGAATGGCTACACCTTC.

The chain links TRBV11-3 to TRBJ1-1; D remains unclear. The CDR3 covers 14 residues. Germline CDR1 and CDR2: SGHNT and YENEEA. Between the trimmed V and J ends, which lost 5 bases and 2 bases, there was a span of 12 bases. In DNA form, the CDR3 reads TGTGCCAGCAGCCCCAAGGCAGGAAACACTGAAGCTTTCTTT. Amino acid sequence: CASSPKAGNTEAFF. The variable domain in full, with the rest retrieved from reference TRBV11-3 and TRBJ1-1, is EAGVVQSPRYKIIEKKQPVAFWCNPISGHNTLYWYLQNLGQGPELLIRYENEEAVDDSQLPKDRFSAERLKGVDSTLKIQPAELGDSAVYLCASSPKAGNTEAFFGQGTRLTVV.

V and J are TRBV27 and TRBJ2-7; a weak D match, TRBD1 (6 bases). Germline V gene data show CDR1 as MNHEY and CDR2 as SMNVEV (reference sequence). V lost 5 bases, J lost 1 base, and 18 bases lay in between. The CDR3 runs 16 residues. The CDR3 protein is CASSPLDRPPSYEQYF. The DNA of the CDR3 is TGTGCCAGCAGTCCCTTGGACAGACCACCTTCCTACGAGCAGTACTTC.

The V call is TRBV6-6, the J call TRBJ2-1; 12 bases align to TRBD2. This CDR3 has 15 residues. The germline V gene encodes CDR1 MNHNY and CDR2 SVGAGI (reference sequence). The V segment lost 6 bases and the J segment 12 bases; nucleotides outside the gene matches: 12. The CDR3 bases are TGTGCCAGCAGCGACGAATCTAGCGGGGGGGCTTGGCAGTTCTTC. Its protein product is CASSDESSGGAWQFF.

This chain connects TRBV13 to TRBJ2-7; D unresolved. The CDR3 runs to 11 residues. CDR1 and CDR2 from the germline V gene are PRHDT and FYEKMQ (reference sequence). V lost 3 bases, J lost 5 bases, and 5 bases lay in between. The CDR3 loop reads CASSFRNEQYF. In nucleotides, the CDR3 is TGTGCCAGCAGCTTTAGAAACGAGCAGTACTTC.

The rearrangement joins TRBV11-2 to TRBJ2-7, with D perhaps assigned TRBD1 or TRBD2 (5 bases each). Germline V gene sequence: CDR1 SGHAT, CDR2 FQNNGV. The CDR3 is 16 residues long. The V and J ends lost 5 bases and 0 bases respectively, with 17 bases between them. CDR3 coding DNA: TGTGCCAGCAGCCCCCAGGGACCCTTCCCCTCCTACGAGCAGTACTTC. Translation: CASSPQGPFPSYEQYF.

This clone has a single count. The chain couples TRBV28 to TRBJ2-1; maybe TRBD2 (7 bases). This CDR3 region has 15 residues. Germline loops: CDR1 MDHEN, CDR2 SYDVKM. With 2 bases removed from V and 6 bases from J, the gap between germline ends came to 14 bases. The CDR3 here is CASSLMGGPPNEQFF. DNA for the CDR3: TGTGCCAGCAGTTTAATGGGGGGGCCACCCAATGAGCAGTTCTTC.

The rearrangement links TRBV5-1 to TRBJ1-3; tentatively, D is TRBD1 (6 bases). Germline lookup yields CDR1 SGHRS and CDR2 YFSETQ. The CDR3 runs to 18 residues. The V end lost 0 bases, the J end lost 4 bases, and 20 bases lay between the germline ends. CDR3 DNA sequence: TGCGCCAGCAGCTTGGGGATCCCGGACAGTTGGATGGGAAACACCATATATTTT. This sequence encodes CASSLGIPDSWMGNTIYF.

The chain joins TRBV19 to TRBJ1-6; D gene unclear. The V gene's germline CDR1 is LNHDA and CDR2 SQIVND (reference sequence). This CDR3 has 12 amino acids. Trimming cost V 5 bases and J 7 bases, with 6 bases left between them. CDR3 residues: CASSPRNSPLHF. The CDR3 nucleotides are TGTGCCAGTAGTCCGAGAAATTCACCCCTCCACTTT.

This clone came up once. V and J are TRBV4-2 and TRBJ2-5; TRBD2 matches at 9 bases. Germline V gene lookup returns CDR1 LGHNA and CDR2 YNFKEQ. The CDR3 is 17 residues long. Trimming at V came to 4 bases and at J to 2 bases, leaving 11 bases not matched to a gene. CDR3 in amino acids: CASSRPKRRGGQETQYF. DNA of the CDR3: TGTGCCAGCAGCCGCCCTAAAAGGCGGGGGGGTCAAGAGACCCAGTACTTC.

The chain recombines TRBV4-3 with TRBJ1-6; possibly TRBD1 for D (5 bases). Between the trimmed V and J ends, which lost 4 bases and 9 bases, there was a span of 16 bases. The CDR3 is 15 residues long. CDR1 and CDR2 (germline): LGHNA, YSLEER. This CDR3 is CASSLTSGSGSPLHF. Written as DNA, the CDR3 is TGCGCCAGCAGCCTTACCTCAGGGAGCGGTTCACCCCTCCACTTT.

This CDR3 reads CASGSGGTQYF. DNA of the CDR3: TGCGCCAGCGGGAGCGGGGGTACGCAGTATTTT. This chain uses TRBV5-1 with TRBJ2-3, with 8 bases aligning to TRBD2. After removal of 7 bases from V and 8 bases from J, the junction contained 3 bases not matched to a gene. From germline, CDR1 is SGHRS and CDR2 YFSETQ. This CDR3 comprises 11 residues. The full variable domain, rest sourced from reference TRBV5-1 and TRBJ2-3, is KAGVTQTPRYLIKTRGQQVTLSCSPISGHRSVSWYQQTPGQGLQFLFEYFSETQRNKGNFPGRFSGRQFSNSRSEMNVSTLELGDSALYLCASGSGGTQYFGPGTRLTVL.

The chain employs TRBV4-2 and TRBJ2-5; D might be TRBD2 (6 bases). CDR1 is LGHNA, CDR2 YNFKEQ, per germline. The CDR3 sequence is 14 residues long. V was cut by 4 bases and J by 2 bases, with 11 bases left in between. The CDR3 loop is CASSPRRGQETQYF. In DNA form, the CDR3 reads TGTGCCAGCAGCCCCAGGAGGGGTCAAGAGACCCAGTACTTC.

This chain uses TRBV7-9 with TRBJ2-7, with 8 nucleotides matching TRBD1. J gave up 6 bases and V 6 bases, and 10 bases lay outside the gene matches. The CDR3 extends over 14 amino acids. Germline-derived CDR1 and CDR2 are SEHNR and FQNEAQ (reference sequence). The CDR3 DNA reads TGTGCCAGCAGTCAGTTCCAGGGGGCGCGCGAGCAGTACTTC. Translation: CASSQFQGAREQYF.

In its sample, this clone was seen once. The rearrangement links TRBV6-1 to TRBJ2-7; 9 positions match TRBD2. Germline V gives CDR1 MNHNS, CDR2 SASEGT. Trimming at V came to 4 bases and at J to 6 bases, leaving 13 bases not matched to a gene. The length of the CDR3 is 16 residues. The CDR3 bases are TGTGCCAGCAGTGCTTATATAGCGGGGGAGTCGGCCGAGCAGTACTTC. It yields the protein CASSAYIAGESAEQYF.

The V call is TRBV6-5, the J call TRBJ1-2; 10 bases map to TRBD1. Germline loops: CDR1 MNHEY, CDR2 SVGAGI. This CDR3 has 14 residues. V was clipped by 2 bases and J by 8 bases; unmatched bases: 5. DNA for the CDR3: TGTGCCAGCAGTTACGACAGGGGGCTGACGGGCTACACCTTC. Its translation: CASSYDRGLTGYTF.